This T cell receptor beta chain was identified during a study of brain metastases from non-small cell lung cancer. Trimming took 4 bases from V and 2 from J; bases not matched to a gene: 10. Germline assignment: CDR1 LNHDA and CDR2 SQIVND (reference sequence). CDR3 size: 16 residues. This table comes from immunoSEQ multiplex PCR, and its TCRdb copy is limited to in-frame clones, with some not included. Of some 3,100 clones in the sample, 95% are singletons; the top ten hold approximately 2%. The sequenced sample consisted of tumor-adjacent normal tissue. The receptor was isolated from a donor aged 40 or older with non-small cell lung cancer. The chain carries TRBV19 and TRBJ2-7; 8 positions agree with TRBD1. Here the CDR3 reads CASSTLTGGNPYEQYF. CDR3 nucleotides: TGTGCCAGTAGTACCCTAACAGGGGGAAATCCCTACGAGCAGTACTTC.